Following are 20 T cell receptor beta chains from one sample sequenced in a study of cytomegalovirus exposure and HLA in healthy donors. Primers: 60 Vbeta forward and 13 Jbeta reverse. TCRdb's copy holds only in-frame clones and misses some; the assay was immunoSEQ multiplex PCR. The repertoire holds roughly 200,000 clones, with 9.5% as singletons. Sequencing used PBMCs. The receptors originated from a woman aged 25 to 39 in good health and CMV-seropositive.

The chain uses TRBV2 and TRBJ1-2, with 9 positions matching TRBD1. This CDR3 comprises 13 residues. Germline V gene lookup returns CDR1 SNHLY and CDR2 FYNNEI. Trimming took 9 bases from V and 4 from J; bases not matched to a gene: 6. Here the CDR3 DNA reads TGTGCCAGTCGACGGACAGGGGTCTATGGCTACACCTTC. It yields the protein CASRRTGVYGYTF.

The table lists this clone with a few counts. The rearrangement uses TRBV18 and TRBJ1-5; 7 bases align to TRBD1. There are 12 residues in the CDR3. In germline, CDR1 is KGHSH, CDR2 LQKENI. Losses at the gene ends were 8 bases for V and 2 bases for J; bases not matched to a gene: 0. The chain's CDR3 is CASTGGNQPQHF. The CDR3, as DNA: TGTGCCAGCACAGGGGGCAATCAGCCCCAGCATTTT.

In this sample, this clone turned up a few times. The genes are TRBV18 and TRBJ1-1; tentative D call: TRBD1 (6 bases). The CDR3 spans 16 residues. V dropped 3 bases and J dropped 2 bases, with 16 bases sitting between them. The germline CDR1 and CDR2 sequences are KGHSH and LQKENI. The CDR3 sequence: CASSPPGGRRNTEAFF. The CDR3 nucleotides read TGTGCCAGCTCACCCCCGGGGGGCCGGAGAAACACTGAAGCTTTCTTT.

This rearrangement joins TRBV6-1 to TRBJ2-5; perhaps TRBD1 as D (5 bases). From germline, CDR1 is MNHNS and CDR2 SASEGT. The CDR3 runs 14 residues. Trimming took 5 bases from V and 4 from J, leaving 14 bases between them. The CDR3: CASSFDRLLETQYF. CDR3 in DNA: TGTGCCAGCAGTTTCGACAGATTATTAGAGACCCAGTACTTC.

This clone was seen only a few times. V gene TRBV30 combines with J gene TRBJ2-1, with 7 bases matching TRBD2. V shed 0 bases and J 9 bases; nucleotides not matched to a gene: 2. The CDR3 sequence is 12 residues long. CDR1 and CDR2 (germline): GTSNPN, SVGIG (reference sequence). The CDR3, as DNA: TGTGCCTGGAGTGTAGGGAGGGGTGAGCAGTTCTTC. Translated, it gives CAWSVGRGEQFF.

The V gene is TRBV11-2, the J gene TRBJ2-7; 8 bases align to TRBD1. V shed 1 base, J shed 2 bases, and the junction held 4 bases outside the gene matches. The CDR3 extends over 15 amino acids. CDR1 is SGHAT, CDR2 FQNNGV, per germline. The CDR3 sequence is CASSLAPGQAYEQYF. CDR3 DNA: TGTGCCAGCAGCTTAGCACCGGGACAGGCCTACGAGCAGTACTTC.

V gene TRBV28 combines with J gene TRBJ1-2; D not certain. Trimming shortened V by 4 bases and J by 6 bases, and 3 bases separated the two germline ends. Germline CDR1 and CDR2: MDHEN and SYDVKM. This CDR3 is 10 amino acids long. CDR3 amino acids: CASSSNGYTF. CDR3 DNA: TGTGCCAGCAGTTCCAATGGCTACACCTTC.

J is TRBJ2-5 and V is TRBV5-4, with a possible D match to TRBD2 (5 bases). Germline assignment: CDR1 SGHNT and CDR2 YYREEE (reference sequence). Trimming shortened V by 4 bases and J by 1 base, and 26 bases separated the two germline ends. The CDR3 runs to 19 residues. The CDR3: CASSPLPIGGRPTQETQYF. The CDR3 nucleotides are TGTGCCAGCAGCCCGTTGCCGATCGGAGGACGACCTACCCAAGAGACCCAGTACTTC.

The chain combines TRBV27 with TRBJ1-5; D ambiguous. CDR1 is MNHEY, CDR2 SMNVEV, per germline (reference sequence). This CDR3 comprises 14 residues. Deletions cut 2 bases from V and 6 bases from J, with 11 bases between. The CDR3 DNA follows: TGTGCCAGCAGTTTAATGCCCGGAGTTCAGCCCCAGCATTTT. As protein: CASSLMPGVQPQHF.

The chain combines TRBV1 with TRBJ2-7; the table calls TRBD1, which could not be checked here. TRBV1 is listed as a pseudogene. There are 16 residues in the CDR3. DNA of the CDR3: TGCACCAGCAGCCGGAGGACAGGGGGCTATTCGGGAGAGCAGTACTTC. Its protein is CTSSRRTGGYSGEQYF.

This rearrangement joins TRBV10-1 to TRBJ2-1, with D perhaps matching TRBD1 (6 bases). Trimming pared 1 base from V and 5 bases from J, leaving 15 bases between. This CDR3 region has 16 residues. Germline-derived CDR1 and CDR2 are WNHNN and SYGVQD (reference sequence). CDR3 residues: CASSELGAGRDNEQFF. CDR3 nucleotides: TGCGCCAGCAGTGAGTTGGGGGCAGGGCGCGACAATGAGCAGTTCTTC.

V gene TRBV5-4 combines with J gene TRBJ2-5; weak D call: TRBD2 (5 bases). TRBJ2-7 matches the DNA end more closely, so the J call is doubtful. Germline CDR1 SGHNT, CDR2 YYREEE (reference sequence). This CDR3 spans 16 amino acids. The CDR3 DNA reads TGTGCCAGCAGCTTGACCCCCCTAGCAGTAGGCTACGAGCAGTACTTC. This translates into CASSLTPLAVGYEQYF.

The table lists this clone with a few counts. The rearrangement links TRBV2 to TRBJ2-6; D gene uncertain. From germline, CDR1 is SNHLY and CDR2 FYNNEI. This CDR3 has 13 amino acids. Trimming took 8 bases from V and 0 from J, leaving 5 bases between them. The DNA for the CDR3 is TGTGCCAGCCAATTCTCTGGGGCCAACGTCCTGACTTTC. It translates to CASQFSGANVLTF.

The table lists this clone with a few counts. V usage is TRBV19 and J usage is TRBJ2-7; D perhaps matches TRBD1 (6 bases). In germline, CDR1 is LNHDA, CDR2 SQIVND (reference sequence). The CDR3 consists of 14 residues. Trimming pared 2 bases from V and 2 bases from J, leaving 10 bases between. The CDR3 nucleotides read TGTGCCAGTAGTATAAGTGGGGGCCCCTACGAGCAGTACTTC. As protein: CASSISGGPYEQYF.

A few counts support this clone. V and J are TRBV21-1 and TRBJ2-1; whether TRBD2, the table's D call, matches the DNA was not checked. TRBV21-1 is a recognized pseudogene. The CDR3 runs 17 residues. CDR3 region: CASSKEGTSGRPNEQFF. Here the CDR3 DNA reads TGTGCCAGCAGCAAAGAGGGAACTAGCGGGAGACCCAATGAGCAGTTCTTC.

The chain joins TRBV27 to TRBJ1-3; the match to TRBD1 covers 7 bases. Trimming removed 3 bases from V and 4 bases from J; junction bases left unmatched: 0. Germline V gene sequence: CDR1 MNHEY, CDR2 SMNVEV (reference sequence). The CDR3 runs to 13 residues. The CDR3 reads CASSLDRGNTIYF. The CDR3 nucleotides read TGTGCCAGCAGTTTGGACAGGGGAAACACCATATATTTT.

This clone came up a few times. For the CDR3, the DNA is TGCGCCAGCAGCGACCGGACAGGGGGAGAAAAACTGTTTTTT. Its translation: CASSDRTGGEKLFF. The chain employs TRBV4-1 and TRBJ1-4, with 10 bases identical to TRBD1. V dropped 5 bases and J dropped 8; count of bases not matched to a gene: 5. In germline, CDR1 is MGHRA, CDR2 YSYEKL. This CDR3 comprises 14 residues.

This chain connects TRBV4-2 to TRBJ2-7; 11 bases are a match to TRBD2. Germline lookup yields CDR1 LGHNA and CDR2 YNFKEQ. After removal of 4 bases from V and 1 base from J, the junction contained 18 bases not matched to a gene. The length of the CDR3 is 20 residues. In nucleotides, the CDR3 is TGTGCCAGCAGCCCGCAAGCCTCCGTAGCTAGCGGGAGGCCATCCTACGAGCAGTACTTC. Its protein is CASSPQASVASGRPSYEQYF.

The table lists this clone with a few counts. The gene calls are TRBV19 and TRBJ1-2, with a weak D call TRBD1 (6 bases). Trimming left V 5 bases short and J 1 base short, with 14 bases between. The CDR3 length is 15 residues. Germline V lookup: CDR1 LNHDA, CDR2 SQIVND (reference sequence). CDR3 coding DNA: TGTGCCAGTAGTTGGGAGACAGGATTTAACTATGGCTACACCTTC. Its translation is CASSWETGFNYGYTF.

The chain uses TRBV6-5 and TRBJ1-1, with 8 bases that match TRBD1. The CDR3 totals 15 residues. Germline V gives CDR1 MNHEY, CDR2 SVGAGI. The ends lost 6 bases at V and 0 bases at J; junction bases unmatched: 6. The CDR3 sequence: CASREQGVMNTEAFF. The DNA of the CDR3 is TGTGCCAGCAGGGAACAGGGGGTCATGAACACTGAAGCTTTCTTT.